This T cell receptor (beta chain) was profiled in a study of cytomegalovirus exposure and HLA in healthy donors. Germline-derived CDR1 and CDR2 are LNHDA and SQIVND (reference sequence). CDR3 length: 15 amino acids. The V and J ends lost 3 bases and 4 bases respectively, with 15 bases between them. Comments on this clone: As yet, its antigen is unknown.

The PCR used 60 Vbeta and 13 Jbeta primers. Measured with immunoSEQ multiplex PCR; TCRdb has only the in-frame clones, and not every one. Found here are just over 200,000 clones, more than 65% of them singletons; the top ten hold about 1.5%. Study-wide results and limits: Across HLA loci, a later analysis found differing TCR association rates, with DRB1 most and HLA-C fewest.

The V call is TRBV19, the J call TRBJ1-2; maybe TRBD1 (5 bases). Sequencing was done on a sample of PBMCs. This TCR was recovered from a man between 45 and 60 years old in good health and CMV-seronegative. CDR3 in DNA: TGTGCCAGTAGTATTAGTACTCCTGGGGCCTATGGCTACACCTTC. Translation: CASSISTPGAYGYTF.